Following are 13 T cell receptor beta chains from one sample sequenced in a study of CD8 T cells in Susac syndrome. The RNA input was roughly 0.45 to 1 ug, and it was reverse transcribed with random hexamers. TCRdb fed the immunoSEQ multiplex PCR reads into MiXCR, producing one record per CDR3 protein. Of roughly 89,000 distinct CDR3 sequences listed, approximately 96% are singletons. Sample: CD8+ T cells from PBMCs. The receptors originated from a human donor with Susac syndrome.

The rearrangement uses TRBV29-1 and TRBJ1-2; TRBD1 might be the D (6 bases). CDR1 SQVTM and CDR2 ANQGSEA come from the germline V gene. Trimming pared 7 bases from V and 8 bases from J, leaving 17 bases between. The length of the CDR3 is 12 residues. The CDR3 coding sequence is TGCAGCGCCCAGGGGAGGGAAAAAGGCTACACCTTC. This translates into CSAQGREKGYTF.

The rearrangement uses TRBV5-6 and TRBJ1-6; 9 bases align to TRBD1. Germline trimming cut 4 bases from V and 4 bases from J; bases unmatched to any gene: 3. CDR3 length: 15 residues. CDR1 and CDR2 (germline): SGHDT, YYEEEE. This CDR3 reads CASSEDRGYNSPLHF. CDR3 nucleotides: TGTGCCAGCAGCGAGGACAGGGGTTATAATTCACCCCTCCACTTT.

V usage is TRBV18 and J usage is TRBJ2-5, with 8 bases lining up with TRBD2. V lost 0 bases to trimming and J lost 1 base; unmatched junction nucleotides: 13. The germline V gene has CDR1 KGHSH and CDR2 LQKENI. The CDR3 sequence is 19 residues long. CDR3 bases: TGTGCCAGCTCACCACCGAGGGAGACTAGCGCTCTTCCCCAAGAGACCCAGTACTTC. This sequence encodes CASSPPRETSALPQETQYF.

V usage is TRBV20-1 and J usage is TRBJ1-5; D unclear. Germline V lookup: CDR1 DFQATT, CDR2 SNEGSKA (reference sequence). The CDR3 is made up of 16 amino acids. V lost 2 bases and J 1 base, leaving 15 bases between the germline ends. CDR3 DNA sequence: TGCAGTGCTAGACCCTATCGAGTTGCCAGCAATCAGCCCCAGCATTTT. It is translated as CSARPYRVASNQPQHF.

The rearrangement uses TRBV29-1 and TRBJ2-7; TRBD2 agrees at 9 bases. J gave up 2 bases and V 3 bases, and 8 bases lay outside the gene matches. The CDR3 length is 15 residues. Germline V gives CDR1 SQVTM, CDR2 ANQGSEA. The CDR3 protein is CSVEFLAGGTYEQYF. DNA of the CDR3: TGCAGCGTTGAGTTTCTCGCGGGAGGGACCTACGAGCAGTACTTC.

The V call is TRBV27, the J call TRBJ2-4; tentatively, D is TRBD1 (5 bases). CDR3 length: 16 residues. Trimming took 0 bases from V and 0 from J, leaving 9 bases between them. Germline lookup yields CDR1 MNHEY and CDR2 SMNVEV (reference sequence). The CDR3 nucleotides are TGTGCCAGCAGTTTATCGGTGGGGCTAGCCAAAAACATTCAGTACTTC. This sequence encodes CASSLSVGLAKNIQYF.

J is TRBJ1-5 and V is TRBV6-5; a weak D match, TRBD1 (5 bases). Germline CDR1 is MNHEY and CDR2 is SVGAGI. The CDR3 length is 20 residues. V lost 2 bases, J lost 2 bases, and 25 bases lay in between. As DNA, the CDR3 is TGTGCCAGCAGTTACCCAGGCCTCGGGGGATATGACGGAGGCAATCAGCCCCAGCATTTT. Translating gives CASSYPGLGGYDGGNQPQHF.

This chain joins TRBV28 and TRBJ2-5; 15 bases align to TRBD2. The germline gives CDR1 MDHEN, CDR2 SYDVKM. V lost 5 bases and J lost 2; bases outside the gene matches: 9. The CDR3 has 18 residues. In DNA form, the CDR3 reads TGTGCCAGCAGTCTCAGCCTAGGGACTAGCGGGAGGCAAGAGACCCAGTACTTC. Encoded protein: CASSLSLGTSGRQETQYF.

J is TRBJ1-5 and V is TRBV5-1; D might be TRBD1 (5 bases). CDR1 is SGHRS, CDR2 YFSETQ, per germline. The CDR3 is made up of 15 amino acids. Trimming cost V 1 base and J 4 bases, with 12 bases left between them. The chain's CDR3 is CASSLLGAPNQPQHF. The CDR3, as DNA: TGCGCCAGCAGCTTGTTAGGGGCCCCTAATCAGCCCCAGCATTTT.

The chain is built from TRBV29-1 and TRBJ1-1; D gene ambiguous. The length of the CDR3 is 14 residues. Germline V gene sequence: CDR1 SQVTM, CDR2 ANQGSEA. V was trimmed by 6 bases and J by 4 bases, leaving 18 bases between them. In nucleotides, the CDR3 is TGCAGCGTGGACCTGGTATCTTCTGGCACTGAAGCTTTCTTT. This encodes CSVDLVSSGTEAFF.

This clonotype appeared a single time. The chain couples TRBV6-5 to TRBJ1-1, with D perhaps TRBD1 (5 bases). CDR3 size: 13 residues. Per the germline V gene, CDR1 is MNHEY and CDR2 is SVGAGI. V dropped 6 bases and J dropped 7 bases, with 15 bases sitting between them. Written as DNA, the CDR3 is TGTGCCAGCAGGACCGGGACCGCCGGTGAAGCTTTCTTT. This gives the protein CASRTGTAGEAFF.

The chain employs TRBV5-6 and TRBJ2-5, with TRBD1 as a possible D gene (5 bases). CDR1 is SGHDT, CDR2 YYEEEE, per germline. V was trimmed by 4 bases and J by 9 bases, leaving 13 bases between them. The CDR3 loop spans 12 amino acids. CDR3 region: CASSGARRSQYF. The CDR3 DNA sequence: TGTGCCAGCAGCGGGGCCAGACGGTCCCAGTACTTC. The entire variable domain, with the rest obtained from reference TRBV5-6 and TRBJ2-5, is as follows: DAGVTQSPTHLIKTRGQQVTLRCSPKSGHDTVSWYQQALGQGPQFIFQYYEEEERQRGNFPDRFSGHQFPNYSSELNVNALLLGDSALYLCASSGARRSQYFGPGTRLLVL.

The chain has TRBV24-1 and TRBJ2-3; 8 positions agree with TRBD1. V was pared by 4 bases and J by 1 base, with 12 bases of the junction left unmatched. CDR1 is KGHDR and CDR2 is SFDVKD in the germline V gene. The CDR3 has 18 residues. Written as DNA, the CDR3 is TGTGCCACCAGTGACCGCCCGGGCGGACAGGGAGGCACAGATACGCAGTATTTT. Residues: CATSDRPGGQGGTDTQYF.